The entry below describes one T cell receptor (beta chain). This sample is drawn from a study of blood T cells in healthy people across ages. The use of a sample-barcoded 5' primer and a J-beta primer mix characterized a second PCR of roughly 7 to 12 cycles. TCRdb analysed the 5' RACE reads with MiXCR anew, one entry per CDR3 protein. The sample has approximately 690,000 distinct CDR3 sequences, roughly 58% seen once; the top ten hold approximately 40%. The CDR3 has 14 amino acids. Germline V gives CDR1 SEHNR, CDR2 FQNEAQ (reference sequence). Losses at the gene ends were 3 bases for V and 9 bases for J; bases not matched to a gene: 8.

The specimen was blood. The TCR originated in a man aged 55 to 70 in good health. This sequence joins TRBV7-9 and TRBJ2-4; 7 nucleotides align to TRBD2. The CDR3 nucleotides read TGTGCCAGCAGCTTGGAGGGGAGGGAGGGCATTCAGTACTTC. Translating it yields CASSLEGREGIQYF. The variable domain in full, completed from reference TRBV7-9 and TRBJ2-4, reads DTGVSQNPRHKITKRGQNVTFRCDPISEHNRLYWYRQTLGQGPEFLTYFQNEAQLEKSRLLSDRFSAERPKGSFSTLEIQRTEQGDSAMYLCASSLEGREGIQYFGAGTRLSVL.